Below are 3 T cell receptor beta chains sequenced from a single sample in a study of CD8 T cells in ankylosing spondylitis. MiXCR, applied by TCRdb to the 5' RACE reads, yields one record per CDR3 protein. The sample yields approximately 240,000 distinct CDR3 sequences, 20% to 30% seen once. What was sequenced was blood, either unsorted or a sorted T cell fraction (not recorded which). All receptors come from a male donor with ankylosing spondylitis or in good health (not recorded which).

This clonotype has just a few counts. The gene calls are TRBV7-3 and TRBJ2-5; D unclear. CDR3 length equals 14 residues. CDR1 is SGHTA and CDR2 is FQGTGA in the germline V gene. The V and J ends lost 1 base and 5 bases respectively, with 11 bases between them. The CDR3 is CASSLKGLRETQYF. The CDR3 bases are TGTGCCAGCAGCTTAAAGGGTCTTCGGGAGACCCAGTACTTC.

The rearrangement uses TRBV12-3 or TRBV12-4 and TRBJ2-1; D is unresolved. The CDR3 loop spans 13 amino acids. V was trimmed by 6 bases and J by 4 bases, leaving 10 bases between them. CDR3 residues: CASRAAEYNEQFF. CDR3 nucleotide sequence: TGTGCCAGCAGGGCAGCAGAATACAATGAGCAGTTCTTC.

This clonotype was counted only a few times. The V gene is TRBV7-2, the J gene TRBJ1-1; no reliable D call. This CDR3 comprises 14 residues. Germline assignment: CDR1 SGHTA and CDR2 FQGNSA. Trimming stripped 1 base from V and 1 base from J, with 7 bases between. The CDR3 coding sequence is TGTGCCAGCAGCTTAGTGGGGAAGAACACTGAAGCTTTCTTT. As protein: CASSLVGKNTEAFF. The full variable domain, completed using reference TRBV7-2 and TRBJ1-1, is GAGVSQSPSNKVTEKGKDVELRCDPISGHTALYWYRQSLGQGLEFLIYFQGNSAPDKSGLPSDRFSAERTGGSVSTLTIQRTQQEDSAVYLCASSLVGKNTEAFFGQGTRLTVV.